Below, one T cell receptor beta chain is given with its context. This specimen belongs to a study of blood T cell repertoires in COVID-19. V shed 5 bases and J shed 5 bases, with 27 bases lying between them. This CDR3 contains 18 residues. CDR1 is PRHDT and CDR2 is FYEKMQ in the germline V gene (reference sequence). Method: immunoSEQ multiplex PCR; TCRdb's copy keeps in-frame clones and lacks some. The repertoire holds some 120,000 clones, around 88% seen once, with approximately 6.3% in the top ten. The clonotype was recovered from a man of 80 years or more with active or convalescent COVID-19. The material sequenced was peripheral blood. This rearrangement joins TRBV13 to TRBJ1-1; D ambiguous. The CDR3 region has the DNA TGTGCCAGCAGCGGATTCCCCTCGGCTTTCGGACGGGGAACTGAAGCTTTCTTT. Residues: CASSGFPSAFGRGTEAFF.